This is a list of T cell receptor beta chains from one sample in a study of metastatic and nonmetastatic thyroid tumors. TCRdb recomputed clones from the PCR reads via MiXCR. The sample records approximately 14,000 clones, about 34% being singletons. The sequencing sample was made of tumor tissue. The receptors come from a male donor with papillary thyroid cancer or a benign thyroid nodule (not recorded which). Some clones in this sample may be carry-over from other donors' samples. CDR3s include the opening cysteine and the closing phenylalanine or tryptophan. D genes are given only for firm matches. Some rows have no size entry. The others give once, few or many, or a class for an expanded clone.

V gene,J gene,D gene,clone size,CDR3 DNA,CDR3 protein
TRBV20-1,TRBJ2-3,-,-,TGCAGTACTAGAGTCCCCGGGGACATAATCACAGATACGCAGTATTTT,CSTRVPGDIITDTQYF
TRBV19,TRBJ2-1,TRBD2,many,TGTGCCAGTAGTAGACAGGGACTAGCGGGGAGCAATGAGCAGTTCTTC,CASSRQGLAGSNEQFF
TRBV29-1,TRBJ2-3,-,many,TGCAGCGTCGAGAAGACAGACACAGATACGCAGTATTTT,CSVEKTDTDTQYF
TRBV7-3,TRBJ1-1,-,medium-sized,TGTGCCAGCAGCTCAACTCCGATCACTGAAGCTTTCTTT,CASSSTPITEAFF
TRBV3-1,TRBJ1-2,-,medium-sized,TGTGCCAGCAGCCTTACAGCAATTAACGGCTACACCTTC,CASSLTAINGYTF
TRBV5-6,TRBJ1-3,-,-,TGTGCCAGCAGCCCAAACCCCGGATACACCATATATTTT,CASSPNPGYTIYF
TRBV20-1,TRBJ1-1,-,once,TGCAGTGCTAGGGGCTCAGTGTATGAGTGTGAAGCTTTCTTT,CSARGSVYECEAFF
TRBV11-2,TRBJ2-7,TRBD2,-,TGTGCCAGCAGATCGGGACTAGCTGGGAACTACGAGCAGTACTTC,CASRSGLAGNYEQYF
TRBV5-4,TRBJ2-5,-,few,TGTGCCAGCAGCTTGCCTGGACAAGAGACCCAGTACTTC,CASSLPGQETQYF
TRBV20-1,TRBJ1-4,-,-,TGCAGTGCTAGAGGTTCACAGGGTAATGAAAAACTGTTTTTT,CSARGSQGNEKLFF
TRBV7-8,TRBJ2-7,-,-,TGTGCCAGCAGCTTAGTCCTAGATTCCTACGAGCAGTACTTC,CASSLVLDSYEQYF
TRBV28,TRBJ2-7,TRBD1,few,TGTGCCAGCAAACTTGGACAGGGGTTCTACGAGCAGTACTTC,CASKLGQGFYEQYF
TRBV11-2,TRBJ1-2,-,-,TGTGCCAGCAGCTTAGATTCGGCAGGGAACTACTATGGCTACACCTTC,CASSLDSAGNYYGYTF
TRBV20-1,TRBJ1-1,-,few,TGCAGTGCTAGTGGCTCAGGGTATGATACTGAAGCTTTCTTT,CSASGSGYDTEAFF
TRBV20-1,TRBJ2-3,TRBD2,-,TGCAGTGCTCCCGCCCTAGCGGTGCCAAATACGCAGTATTTT,CSAPALAVPNTQYF
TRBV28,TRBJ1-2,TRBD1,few,TGTGCCAGCAGTTTGTCAGGGGGCGGTGGCTACACCTTC,CASSLSGGGGYTF
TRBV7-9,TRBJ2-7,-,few,TGTGCCAGCAGCTTAACGTCTCTGGGGAACGAGCAGTACTTC,CASSLTSLGNEQYF
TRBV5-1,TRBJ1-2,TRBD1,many,TGCGCCAGCAGCTTGGCGGCAGGGGGGGAGTATGGCTACACCTTC,CASSLAAGGEYGYTF
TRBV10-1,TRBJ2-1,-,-,TGCGCCAGCATCACTAGAGGTAGGAACAATGAGCAGTTCTTC,CASITRGRNNEQFF
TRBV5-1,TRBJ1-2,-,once,TGCGCCAGCAGCTTCCCCGACAGACCTCTTGCTCCGGCGTTC,CASSFPDRPLAPAF
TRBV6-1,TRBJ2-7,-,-,TGTGCCAGCAGTATGGCTCAATCCTACGAGCAGTACTTC,CASSMAQSYEQYF
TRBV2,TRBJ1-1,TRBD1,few,TGTGCCGGCAGGACAGGACGGAACACTGAAGCTTTCTTT,CAGRTGRNTEAFF
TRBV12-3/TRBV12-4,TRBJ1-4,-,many,TGTGCCAGCAGCTCACCGCCTAATGAAAAACTGTTTTTT,CASSSPPNEKLFF
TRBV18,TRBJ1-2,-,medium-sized,TGTGCCAGCTCATCCGAGATTCTAGCGGGCTATGGCTACACCTTC,CASSSEILAGYGYTF
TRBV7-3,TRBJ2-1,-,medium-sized,TGTGCCAGCAGCTTAGCGGCCAGCTCCTACAATGAGCAGTTCTTC,CASSLAASSYNEQFF
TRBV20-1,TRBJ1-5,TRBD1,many,TGCAGTGCTACGTCCGGGACAGGGGGGCAGCCCCAGCATTTT,CSATSGTGGQPQHF
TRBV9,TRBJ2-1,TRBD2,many,TGTGCCAGCAGCGGACTGCTAGCGGGGCCTTCCAATGAGCAGTTCTTC,CASSGLLAGPSNEQFF
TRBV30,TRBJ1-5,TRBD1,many,TGTGCCTGGAGTTTAGGACAGGGGGTAGATCAGCCCCAGCATTTT,CAWSLGQGVDQPQHF
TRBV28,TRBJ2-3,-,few,TGTGCCAGCCGTGGTCGGCGGGACAACACAGATACGCAGTATTTT,CASRGRRDNTDTQYF
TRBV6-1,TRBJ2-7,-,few,TGTGCCAGCAGTGAGATAACAGGGGAGGGGTACGAGCAGTACTTC,CASSEITGEGYEQYF
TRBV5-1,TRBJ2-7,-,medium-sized,TGCGCCAGCAGTATGGACAACTCCTACGAGCAGTACTTC,CASSMDNSYEQYF
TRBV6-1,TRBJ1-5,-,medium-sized,TGTGCCAGCAGGGGGGGAAGCAATCAGCCCCAGCATTTT,CASRGGSNQPQHF
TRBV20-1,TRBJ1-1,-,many,TGCAGTACTGGGGGAGGAGAAGCTTTCTTT,CSTGGGEAFF
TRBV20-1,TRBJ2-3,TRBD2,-,TGCAGTGCTCGGGTACTAGCGGTGGTTAATACGCAGTATTTT,CSARVLAVVNTQYF
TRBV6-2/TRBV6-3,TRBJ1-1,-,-,TGTGCCAGCAGGCGGACATTACTTTTGAACACTGAAGCTTTCTTT,CASRRTLLLNTEAFF
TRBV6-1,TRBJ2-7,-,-,TGTGCCAGCAGTGACCCCAAGGGGCGGGCCGCCTACGAGCAGTACTTC,CASSDPKGRAAYEQYF
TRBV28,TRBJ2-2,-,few,TGTGTCAGTAGTAAGATCCTTCCGACCGGGGAGCTGTTTTTT,CVSSKILPTGELFF
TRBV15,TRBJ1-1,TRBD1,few,TGTGCCACCAGCAGAGATCGTCGGGACAGCATGAACACTGAAGCTTTCTTT,CATSRDRRDSMNTEAFF
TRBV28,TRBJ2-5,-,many,TGTGCCACCTCCCATCCCCGGGAGACCCAGTACTTC,CATSHPRETQYF
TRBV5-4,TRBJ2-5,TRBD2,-,TGTGCCAGCAGCCGACTAGCGGACCAAGAGACCCAGTACTTC,CASSRLADQETQYF
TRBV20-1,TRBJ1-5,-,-,TGCAGTGCACTAGCTTGGGAAGATCAGCCCCAGCATTTT,CSALAWEDQPQHF
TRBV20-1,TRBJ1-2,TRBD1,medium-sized,TGCAGTGCCGAGTTTGGGACAGGGGTAGGCTACACCTTC,CSAEFGTGVGYTF
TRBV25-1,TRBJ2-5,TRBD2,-,TGTGCCAGCAGTGAAGGGACTAGCGACCAAGTGAACCAGTACTTC,CASSEGTSDQVNQYF
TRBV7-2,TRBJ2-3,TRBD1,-,TGTGCCAGCAGCCGGGACAGTAGCACAGATACGCAGTATTTT,CASSRDSSTDTQYF
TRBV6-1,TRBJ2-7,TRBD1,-,TGTGCCAGCAGTGGGGGGGACAGGAGCTCCTACGAGCAGTACTTC,CASSGGDRSSYEQYF
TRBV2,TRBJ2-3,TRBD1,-,TGTGCCAGCAGCGTCGACAGGGGGCGGGTAGATACGCGGTATTTT,CASSVDRGRVDTRYF
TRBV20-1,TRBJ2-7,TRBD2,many,TGCAGTGCTAGCCCTAGCGGGAGTACACACGAGCAGTACTTC,CSASPSGSTHEQYF
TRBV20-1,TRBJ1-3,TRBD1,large,TGCAGTGCACAGACAGGGGGAGGAAACACCATATATTTT,CSAQTGGGNTIYF
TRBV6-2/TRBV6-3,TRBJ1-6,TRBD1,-,TGTGCCAGCAGTTTAACTAGGAACAGGGGAATTAATTCACCCCTCCACTTT,CASSLTRNRGINSPLHF
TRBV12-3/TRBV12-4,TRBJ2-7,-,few,TGTGCCAGCGCACCCGGTACAGATCATGGCGAGCAGTACTTC,CASAPGTDHGEQYF
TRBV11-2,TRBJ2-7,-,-,TGTGCCAGCAGCTTAGTCCGGGGAAGCTCCTACGAGCAGTACTTC,CASSLVRGSSYEQYF
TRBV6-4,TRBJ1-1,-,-,TGTGCCAGCAGACAGATCAACACTGAAGCTTTCTTT,CASRQINTEAFF
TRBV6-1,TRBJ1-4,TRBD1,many,TGTGCCAGCAGTCCAACGCTATATGGACAGGGCGAAAAACTGTTTTTT,CASSPTLYGQGEKLFF
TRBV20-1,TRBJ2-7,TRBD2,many,TGCAGTGCTAAAGGGACTAGCGGGGGCTACTACGAGCAGTACTTC,CSAKGTSGGYYEQYF
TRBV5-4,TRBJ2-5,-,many,TGTGCCAGCAGCTTGGCCGATGGAGAGACCCAGTACTTC,CASSLADGETQYF